This T cell receptor (beta chain) was observed in a study of T cell changes during pregnancy in multiple sclerosis. Germline V CDR1 and CDR2: SSHAT, FNYEAQ (reference sequence). CDR3 length: 15 amino acids. Points on this clone: Germline is not matched at one junction end, which may reflect a read error.

Assay: immunoSEQ multiplex PCR; the TCRdb copy retains only in-frame clones and omits some. The data hold about 77,000 clones, with around 89% observed a single time. The sample consisted of peripheral blood, taken before pregnancy. This sequence was found in a female donor with multiple sclerosis, enrolled in a pregnancy study. The chain is built from TRBV7-7 and TRBJ2-5, with D possibly being TRBD2 (5 bases). The CDR3 bases are TGTGCTAGCAGCGCCAATTTAGCGTTCCAAGAGACCCAGTACTTC. Residues: CASSANLAFQETQYF.